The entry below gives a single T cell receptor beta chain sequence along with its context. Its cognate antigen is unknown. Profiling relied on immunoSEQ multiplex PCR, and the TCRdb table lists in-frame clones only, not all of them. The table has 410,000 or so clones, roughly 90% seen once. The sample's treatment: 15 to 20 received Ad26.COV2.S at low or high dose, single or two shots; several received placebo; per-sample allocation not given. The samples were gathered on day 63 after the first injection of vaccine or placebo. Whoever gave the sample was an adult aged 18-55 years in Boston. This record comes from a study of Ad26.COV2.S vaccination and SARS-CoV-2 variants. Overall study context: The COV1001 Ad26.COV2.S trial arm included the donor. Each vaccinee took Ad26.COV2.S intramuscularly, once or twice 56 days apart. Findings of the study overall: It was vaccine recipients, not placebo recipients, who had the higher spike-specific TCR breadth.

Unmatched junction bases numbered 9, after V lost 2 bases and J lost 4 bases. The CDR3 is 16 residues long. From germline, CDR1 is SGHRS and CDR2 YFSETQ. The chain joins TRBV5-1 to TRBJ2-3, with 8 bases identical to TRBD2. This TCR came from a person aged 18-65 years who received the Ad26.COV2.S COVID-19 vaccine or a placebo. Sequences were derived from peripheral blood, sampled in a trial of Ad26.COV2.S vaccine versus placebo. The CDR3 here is CASSFRSGSFSDTQYF. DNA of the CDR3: TGCGCCAGCAGCTTCCGGAGCGGGAGTTTCTCAGATACGCAGTATTTT.